This paragraph reports one TCR beta chain. Antigen specificity is unknown. V was clipped by 4 bases and J by 1 base, with 6 bases between them. Germline-derived CDR1 and CDR2 are KGHSH and LQKENI. The CDR3 sequence is 13 residues long. The data derive from a study of cytomegalovirus exposure and HLA in healthy donors. On the study more broadly: Unique TCR beta sequences numbering some 120 million came from 190 million or so T cells in an earlier analysis.

The study, taken as a whole, reports: From TCR beta sequences, most subjects' HLA-A and HLA-B alleles were reportedly predicted accurately. A later analysis by the authors found several of the most significant clusters apparently linked to common viral pathogens.

The PCR employed 60 Vbeta primers together with 13 Jbeta primers. Only in-frame clones appear in the TCRdb table, and some are missing; sequencing was by immunoSEQ multiplex PCR. The sample comprises over 70,000 clones, more than 75% of which are singletons, and approximately 2% rests with the top ten. The sequence came from a man in his late teens or twenties in good health and CMV-seronegative. V gene TRBV18 combines with J gene TRBJ2-3; D is perhaps TRBD2 (6 bases). Sequencing input: PBMCs. CDR3: CASSRGGTDTQYF. CDR3 bases: TGTGCCAGCTCACGGGGGGGCACAGATACGCAGTATTTT.